This is a list of T cell receptor beta chains from one sample in a study of blood T cells in healthy people across ages. Each CDR3 protein gets one entry after TCRdb re-called the 5' RACE reads with MiXCR. The profile covers about 1,800,000 distinct CDR3 sequences, with approximately 30% appearing a single time and 7.7% taken by the ten largest. The specimen sequenced was blood. These receptors originate from a woman aged 25 to 45 in good health. Both conserved end residues are part of each CDR3.

j_call v_call cdr3_aa
TRBJ2-1 TRBV14 CASSQVGFFSSYNEQFF
TRBJ2-1 TRBV28 CASSNSGLAGSIGYNEQFF
TRBJ1-3 TRBV12-3/TRBV12-4 CASRGPVSGNTIYF
TRBJ2-5 TRBV7-2 CASSTGGRQETQYF
TRBJ2-1 TRBV20-1 CSARDLMRGQIIEQFF
TRBJ2-1 TRBV2 CASSPVSGSPGEQFF
TRBJ1-5 TRBV20-1 CSAGDLSGGQPQHF
TRBJ1-2 TRBV20-1 CSARRISNYGYTF
TRBJ2-1 TRBV29-1 CSDLTGYNEQFF
TRBJ2-5 TRBV29-1 CSVEALERAQYF
TRBJ1-5 TRBV6-1 CASSNRGNQPQHF
TRBJ2-1 TRBV3-1 CASSQDLMGEQFF
TRBJ2-2 TRBV18 CASSLTMYRYTGELFF
TRBJ2-1 TRBV7-2 CASRPGLAGFSDNEQFF
TRBJ2-1 TRBV13 CTSSLGLDNGQFF
TRBJ2-5 TRBV20-1 CSARVTLGWETQYF
TRBJ2-1 TRBV4-2 CASSPGGGGNNNEQFF
TRBJ2-1 TRBV12-3/TRBV12-4 CASTVTGISDNEQFF
TRBJ1-4 TRBV2 CASGAGSATNEKLFF
TRBJ2-2 TRBV5-1 CASTGTSDNTGELFF
TRBJ2-5 TRBV2 CASSGLVMQETQYF
TRBJ2-3 TRBV10-3 CAISEGQTTDTQYF
TRBJ2-1 TRBV7-9 CASPRQFF
TRBJ2-6 TRBV7-2 CASSLTAGLLSGANVLTF
TRBJ2-3 TRBV18 CASSAGDEDTQYF
TRBJ2-7 TRBV4-3 CASSQSWTSGYEQYF
TRBJ2-3 TRBV10-2 CASSETPQRGGDTQYF
TRBJ2-1 TRBV4-1 CASSQPGTGSYNEQFF
TRBJ2-7 TRBV2 CASSPLGLGEQYF
TRBJ2-1 TRBV5-1 CASSLTSGGKYNEQFF
TRBJ1-4 TRBV7-2 CASSLEPRATTNEKRFF
TRBJ1-2 TRBV7-8 CASSLSRADGYTF
TRBJ2-1 TRBV12-3/TRBV12-4 CASSLRLAAVPSYNEQFF
TRBJ2-3 TRBV5-1 CASSLGRGFEADTQYF
TRBJ1-4 TRBV6-1 CASRQFNEKLFF
TRBJ1-2 TRBV10-3 CAISESRGHEGYTF
TRBJ2-3 TRBV3-1 CASSIRRSSTDTQYF
TRBJ1-6 TRBV20-1 CSARDGRKHSPLHF
TRBJ1-2 TRBV6-5 CASSYSYKGGLNYGYTF
TRBJ2-1 TRBV6-1 CTSSIDRVVRNNNEQFF
TRBJ2-5 TRBV29-1 CSVGLGTSIQETQYF
- TRBV29-1 CSVVIQGPMTQYF
TRBJ1-2 TRBV7-9 CASSFNLDRPYGYTF
TRBJ1-4 TRBV30 CAWSGRDPRMNNEKLFF
TRBJ1-4 TRBV7-3 CASSSLTGVSEKLFF
TRBJ1-4 TRBV29-1 CSVGDRGEDEKLFF
TRBJ2-4 TRBV12-3/TRBV12-4 CASTSRGGNIQYF